A few counts support the clone carrying this T cell receptor beta chain. The antigen is unknown. Every bit of the isolated RNA underwent reverse transcription, so sequencing read expressed TCRB transcripts. Profiled with immunoSEQ multiplex PCR; TCRdb holds only in-frame clones, not every one. The table has hundreds of thousands of clones, 17% seen once. The CDR3 sequence is 14 residues long. The germline V gene encodes CDR1 LNHNV and CDR2 YYDKDF (reference sequence). Trimming stripped 4 bases from V and 5 bases from J, with 14 bases between. The data were obtained in a study of beta chain features in type 1 diabetes. Study-wide context: Roughly 110,000,000 sorted cells were examined across all samples.

Study observations and caveats: Reduced insertions and increased deletions marked VDJ junctions in type 1 diabetes patients. When Type 1 diabetes patients were examined, their TCRB CDR3s proved moderately but significantly shorter in all four CD4+ subsets.

Sequenced: naive CD4+ T cells from blood. The V and J genes are TRBV15 and TRBJ1-1; D may be TRBD1 (5 bases). The source of this sequence is a young woman in good health. The CDR3 bases are TGTGCCACCAGCACTGGCAGGGTGGTTACTGAAGCTTTCTTT. As protein: CATSTGRVVTEAFF.